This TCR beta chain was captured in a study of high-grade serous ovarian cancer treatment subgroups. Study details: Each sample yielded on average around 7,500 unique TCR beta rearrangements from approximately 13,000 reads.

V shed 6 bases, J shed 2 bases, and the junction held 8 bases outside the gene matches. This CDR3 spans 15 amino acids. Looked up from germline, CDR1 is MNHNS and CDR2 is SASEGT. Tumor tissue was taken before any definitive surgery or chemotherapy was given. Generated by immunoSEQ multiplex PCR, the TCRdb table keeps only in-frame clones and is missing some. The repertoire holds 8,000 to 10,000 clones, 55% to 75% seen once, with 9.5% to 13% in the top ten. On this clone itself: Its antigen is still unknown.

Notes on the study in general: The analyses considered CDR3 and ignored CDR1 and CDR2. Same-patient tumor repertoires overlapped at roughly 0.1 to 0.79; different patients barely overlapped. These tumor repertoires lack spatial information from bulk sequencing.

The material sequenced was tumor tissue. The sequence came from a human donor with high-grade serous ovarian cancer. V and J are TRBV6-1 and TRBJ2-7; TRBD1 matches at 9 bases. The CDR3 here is CASRSTRQGAYEQYF. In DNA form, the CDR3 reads TGTGCCAGCAGGTCCACAAGACAGGGGGCCTACGAGCAGTACTTC.